The T cell receptor beta chain under discussion was sequenced for a study of identical twins. CDR1 is SGHDT and CDR2 is YYEEEE in the germline V gene. After removal of 9 bases from V and 2 bases from J, the junction contained 13 bases not matched to a gene. This CDR3 has 16 residues. TCRdb ran MiXCR on the 5' RACE reads and lists one entry per CDR3 protein. The sample shows around 960,000 distinct CDR3 sequences, approximately 13% of them seen only once. This clonotype was counted only a few times. As yet, its antigen is unknown. Study conclusions and caveats: Beta clonotypes that were abundant in cord blood contained fewer insertions, a pattern absent from memory repertoires. Within beta out-of-frame sequences, the excess sharing observed between twins was weaker.

This sample also appeared in a second study, on yellow fever vaccine responses in identical twins.

Source material: PBMCs. This clonotype originated in a young woman in good health. The chain carries TRBV5-6 and TRBJ2-3; 9 bases fit TRBD2. CDR3 in amino acids: CATHGGSGRPTDTQYF. The CDR3 DNA reads TGTGCCACTCATGGGGGTAGCGGGAGACCCACAGATACGCAGTATTTT.